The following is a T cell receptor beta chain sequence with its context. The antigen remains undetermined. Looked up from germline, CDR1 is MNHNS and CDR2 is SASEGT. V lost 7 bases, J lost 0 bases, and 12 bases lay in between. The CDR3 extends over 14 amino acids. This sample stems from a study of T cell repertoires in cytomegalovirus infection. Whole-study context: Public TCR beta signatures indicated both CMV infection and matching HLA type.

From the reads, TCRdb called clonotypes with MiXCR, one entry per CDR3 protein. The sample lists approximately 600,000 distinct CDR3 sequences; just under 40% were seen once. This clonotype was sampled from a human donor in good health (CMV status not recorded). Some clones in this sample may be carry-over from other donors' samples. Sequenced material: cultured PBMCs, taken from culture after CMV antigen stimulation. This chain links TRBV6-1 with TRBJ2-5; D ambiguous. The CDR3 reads CASTRSRYQETQYF. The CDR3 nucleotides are TGTGCCAGCACCCGATCCCGGTACCAAGAGACCCAGTACTTC.